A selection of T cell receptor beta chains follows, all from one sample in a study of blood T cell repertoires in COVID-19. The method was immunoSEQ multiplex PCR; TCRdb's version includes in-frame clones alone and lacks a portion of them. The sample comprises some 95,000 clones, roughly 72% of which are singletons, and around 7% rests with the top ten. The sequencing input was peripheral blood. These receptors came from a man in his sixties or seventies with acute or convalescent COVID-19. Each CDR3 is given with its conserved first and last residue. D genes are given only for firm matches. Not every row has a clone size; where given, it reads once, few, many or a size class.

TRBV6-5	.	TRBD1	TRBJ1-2	CASRGDRGISYGYTF	TGTGCCAGCAGGGGGGACAGGGGAATAAGCTATGGCTACACCTTC
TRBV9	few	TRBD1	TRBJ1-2	CASSLTGANYGYTF	TGTGCCAGCAGCTTGACAGGGGCCAACTATGGCTACACCTTC
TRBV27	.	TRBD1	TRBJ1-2	CASSFLQTGEDGYTF	TGTGCCAGCAGTTTCCTACAAACAGGGGAAGATGGCTACACCTTC
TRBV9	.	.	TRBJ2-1	CASSVEGGSNEQFF	TGTGCCAGCAGCGTAGAAGGGGGTTCCAATGAGCAGTTCTTC
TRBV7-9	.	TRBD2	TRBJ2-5	CASSLTSGEETQYF	TGTGCCAGCAGCTTAACTAGCGGGGAAGAGACCCAGTACTTC
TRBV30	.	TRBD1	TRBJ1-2	CACLGTGAKKVGYGYTF	TGTGCCTGCCTAGGGACAGGGGCCAAAAAAGTTGGCTATGGCTACACCTTC
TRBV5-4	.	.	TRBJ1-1	CASSPGGGWTEAFF	TGTGCCAGCAGCCCTGGGGGGGGTTGGACTGAAGCTTTCTTT
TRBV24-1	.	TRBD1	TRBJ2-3	CATRSTGGSNTQYF	TGTGCCACCAGAAGCACAGGGGGCTCGAATACGCAGTATTTT
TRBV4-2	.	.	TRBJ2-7	CASSQDEQHFGGSYEQYF	TGTGCCAGCAGCCAAGACGAACAGCACTTCGGGGGCTCCTACGAGCAGTACTTC
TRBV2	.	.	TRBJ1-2	CASSAQGYGYTF	TGTGCCAGCAGTGCCCAGGGCTATGGCTACACCTTC
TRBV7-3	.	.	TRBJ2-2	CASSQSGAGELFF	TGTGCCAGCAGCCAGTCAGGGGCCGGGGAGCTGTTTTTT
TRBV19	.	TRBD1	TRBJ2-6	CASSPDRGRLGANVLTF	TGTGCCAGTAGTCCCGACAGGGGGCGCTTAGGGGCCAACGTCCTGACTTTC
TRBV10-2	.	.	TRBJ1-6	CASSELQSTLMGSPLHF	TGCGCCAGCAGTGAGCTACAGTCAACCCTAATGGGTTCACCCCTCCACTTT
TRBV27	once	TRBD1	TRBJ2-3	CASSVFGTGVTDTQYF	TGTGCCAGCAGTGTTTTCGGGACAGGCGTCACAGATACGCAGTATTTT
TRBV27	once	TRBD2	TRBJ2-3	CASSSRGGGTDTQYF	TGTGCCAGCAGTTCGCGGGGGGGCGGCACAGATACGCAGTATTTT
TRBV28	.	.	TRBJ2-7	CASRPQGPSSYEQYF	TGTGCCAGCAGACCCCAGGGCCCGAGCTCCTACGAGCAGTACTTC
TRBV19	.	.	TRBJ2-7	CASSILGTSYEQYF	TGTGCCAGTAGTATCCTTGGGACATCTTACGAGCAGTACTTC
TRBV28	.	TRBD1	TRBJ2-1	CASSLDRGFYNEQFF	TGTGCCAGCAGCTTAGACAGGGGGTTCTACAATGAGCAGTTCTTC
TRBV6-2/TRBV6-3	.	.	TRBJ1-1	CASSYIQRLNTEAFF	TGTGCCAGCAGTTACATACAGAGACTGAACACTGAAGCTTTCTTT
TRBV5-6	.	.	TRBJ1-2	CASSSPGTYVYGYTF	TGTGCCAGCAGTTCACCCGGGACATACGTCTATGGCTACACCTTC
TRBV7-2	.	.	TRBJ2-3	CASSSTGTLTTDTQYF	TGTGCCAGCAGCTCCACCGGGACTTTAACCACAGATACGCAGTATTTT
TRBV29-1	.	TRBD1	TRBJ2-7	CSVQAVRGQVYEQYF	TGCAGCGTCCAAGCGGTGCGGGGACAGGTATACGAGCAGTACTTC
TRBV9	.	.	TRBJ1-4	CASSVAGATNEKLFF	TGTGCCAGCAGCGTAGCGGGGGCAACTAATGAAAAACTGTTTTTT
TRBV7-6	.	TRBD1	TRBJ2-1	CASSRTGYNEQFF	TGTGCCAGCAGCCGGACAGGGTACAATGAGCAGTTCTTC
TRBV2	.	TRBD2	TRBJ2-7	CASKAGGVQEQYF	TGTGCCAGCAAGGCGGGAGGAGTTCAAGAGCAGTACTTC
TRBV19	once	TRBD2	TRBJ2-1	CASSRLAGNSYNEQFF	TGTGCCAGTAGTAGACTAGCGGGTAACTCCTACAATGAGCAGTTCTTC
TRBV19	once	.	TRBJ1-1	CASSIKWMTGNLEAFF	TGTGCCAGTAGTATTAAATGGATGACAGGCAACCTAGAAGCTTTCTTT